This TCR beta chain derives from a study of post-analysis software for immune sequencing data. Points from the study as a whole: In patients, about five TRBV segments were more frequent than in controls, with TRBV5-6, TRBV5-1 and TRBV20-1 among them. Controls had significantly higher normalized Chao1 diversity than multiple sclerosis patients. Under the F measure, samples that were prepared in one batch clustered strongly together.

V lost 9 bases to trimming and J lost 7 bases; unmatched junction nucleotides: 9. The CDR3 runs to 14 residues. Germline assignment: CDR1 MNHNS and CDR2 SASEGT. cDNA libraries for TCR beta contained unique molecular identifiers. One entry per CDR3 protein results from TCRdb running MiXCR on the PCR reads. Counted here are more than 450,000 distinct CDR3 sequences, 44% occurring once; the ten biggest clones make up around 1.7%. Of note for this clonotype: Its antigen is unidentified.

Material for sequencing was blood. This TCR derives from a girl aged 10 to 17 with multiple sclerosis. V and J are TRBV6-1 and TRBJ1-2; 12 bases are a match to TRBD1. Here the CDR3 reads CASITGTGGRGYTF. DNA for the CDR3: TGTGCCAGTATTACCGGGACAGGGGGCCGTGGCTACACCTTC.